This TCR beta chain was captured in a study of T cell responses to AZD1222 COVID-19 vaccine. Findings and caveats of the study: It should be noted that donors were predominantly white British and more often female, and clonal diversity was possibly underestimated. Only five to seven AZD1222 recipients were seropositive at baseline. Spike-specific TCR breadth and depth grew following two AZD1222 doses.

The CDR3 totals 12 residues. V was clipped by 6 bases and J by 4 bases, with 9 bases between them. Remarks on this clone: The antigen is undetermined.

Investigators merged groups given second doses at roughly 4 or roughly 12 weeks. Assay: immunoSEQ multiplex PCR; the TCRdb copy retains only in-frame clones and omits some. The sample consists of about 150,000 clones, 92% of them appearing once. The TCR originated in an adult who received the AZD1222 COVID-19 vaccine. The sample was peripheral blood, taken 28 days after the second AZD1222 dose. The chain uses TRBV12-3 or TRBV12-4 and TRBJ1-1; no firm D call. The CDR3 region is CASRFSTTEAFF. The CDR3 DNA reads TGTGCCAGCAGATTTTCTACCACTGAAGCTTTCTTT.